These 18 T cell receptor beta chains came from one sample sequenced in a study of T cells in narcolepsy. Method: immunoSEQ multiplex PCR; TCRdb's copy keeps in-frame clones and lacks some. The top ten clones hold roughly 2.6% of a sample with around 32,000 clones, around 83% of them seen once. The source material was CD45RA- memory CD4+ T cells from PBMCs. Every receptor here comes from a human donor with narcolepsy.

This chain connects TRBV6-5 to TRBJ1-5; TRBD1 might be the D (6 bases). The germline V gene has CDR1 MNHEY and CDR2 SVGAGI. V lost 10 bases, J lost 7 bases, and 17 bases lay in between. This CDR3 is built from 13 residues. As DNA, the CDR3 is TGTGCCACAAAGTTGGGGGCGGGACAGCCCCAGCATTTT. Its protein product is CATKLGAGQPQHF.

The chain carries TRBV11-2 and TRBJ2-7; D is perhaps TRBD2 (5 bases). V was shortened by 4 bases and J by 6 bases, with 13 bases between the two germline ends. The CDR3 runs 13 residues. Per the germline V gene, CDR1 is SGHAT and CDR2 is FQNNGV. CDR3 coding DNA: TGTGCCAGCAGCTCGGGAATCTCCCGCGAGCAGTACTTC. It codes for CASSSGISREQYF.

This clone was seen more than once but under ten times. The chain uses TRBV28 and TRBJ1-1; D is uncertain. Germline CDR1 is MDHEN and CDR2 is SYDVKM. V was clipped by 5 bases and J by 4 bases, with 8 bases between them. This CDR3 comprises 12 residues. The CDR3: CASSIFGTEAFF. The CDR3 coding sequence is TGTGCCAGCAGTATTTTTGGCACTGAAGCTTTCTTT.

The chain uses TRBV12-5 and TRBJ1-5; D is unresolved. V dropped 3 bases and J dropped 6 bases, with 3 bases sitting between them. The CDR3 runs to 11 residues. Per germline, CDR1 LGHNT and CDR2 FRNRAP. The CDR3 loop is CASGLSQPQHF. Written as DNA, the CDR3 is TGTGCTAGTGGTTTATCTCAGCCCCAGCATTTT.

This clone was seen more than once but under ten times. This sequence joins TRBV7-9 and TRBJ1-2; the D gene is possibly TRBD1 (6 bases). The CDR3 totals 12 residues. V lost 4 bases, J lost 8 bases, and 11 bases lay in between. Germline CDR1 and CDR2: SEHNR and FQNEAQ (reference sequence). CDR3 DNA: TGTGCCAGCAGCTCTACAGGGCTCGGCTACACCTTC. This codes for CASSSTGLGYTF.

V is TRBV29-1 and J is TRBJ1-2, with D unclear. The V end was cut by 6 bases, the J end by 7 bases, with 24 bases between. The CDR3 sequence is 15 residues long. Germline-derived CDR1 and CDR2 are SQVTM and ANQGSEA. This CDR3 is CSVEEGILDPSGYTF. The CDR3 nucleotides are TGCAGCGTGGAGGAAGGAATCCTCGATCCTTCTGGCTACACCTTC. The full variable domain, rest sourced from reference TRBV29-1 and TRBJ1-2, is SAVISQKPSRDICQRGTSLTIQCQVDSQVTMMFWYRQQPGQSLTLIATANQGSEATYESGFVIDKFPISRPNLTFSTLTVSNMSPEDSSIYLCSVEEGILDPSGYTFGSGTRLTVV.

The sample holds a few counts of this clone. The V gene is TRBV4-2, the J gene TRBJ1-1; no clear D gene. V was clipped by 1 base and J by 1 base, with 7 bases between them. CDR3 length equals 14 residues. Germline CDR1 and CDR2: LGHNA and YNFKEQ. CDR3 sequence: CASSQVTQNTEAFF. The CDR3 DNA follows: TGTGCCAGCAGCCAAGTAACGCAGAACACTGAAGCTTTCTTT.

In this sample, this clone turned up a few times. This chain uses TRBV7-8 with TRBJ1-3, with a weak D call TRBD1 (5 bases). Germline CDR1 reads SGHVS; CDR2 reads FQNEAQ. V dropped 1 base and J dropped 1 base, with 11 bases sitting between them. This CDR3 is built from 16 residues. The CDR3 loop reads CASSLVMGGSGNTIYF. CDR3 coding DNA: TGTGCCAGCAGCTTAGTAATGGGGGGGTCTGGAAACACCATATATTTT.

This clone came up a few times. The rearrangement links TRBV25-1 to TRBJ1-6, with a tentative D call TRBD1 (6 bases). V lost 6 bases and J 7 bases, leaving 19 bases between the germline ends. Germline V gives CDR1 MGHDK, CDR2 SYGVNS. The CDR3 consists of 16 residues. CDR3: CASSHTSTGPNSPLHF. The CDR3 bases are TGTGCCAGCAGCCACACCTCGACAGGACCGAATTCACCCCTCCACTTT.

The chain couples TRBV19 to TRBJ2-1; 9 bases align to TRBD1. Per germline, CDR1 LNHDA and CDR2 SQIVND (reference sequence). J lost 10 bases, V lost 5 bases, and 12 bases had no gene match. This CDR3 spans 15 amino acids. This CDR3 reads CASSAGTGLFREQFF. The CDR3 coding sequence is TGTGCCAGTAGTGCCGGGACAGGGCTTTTTAGGGAGCAGTTCTTC.

The rearrangement links TRBV19 to TRBJ2-3; 9 bases map to TRBD1. The CDR3 contains 14 residues. Germline V gene lookup returns CDR1 LNHDA and CDR2 SQIVND (reference sequence). J gave up 1 base and V 7 bases, and 3 bases lay outside the gene matches. The CDR3 region is CASTDRGGTDTQYF. CDR3 sequence (DNA): TGTGCCAGTACGGACAGGGGAGGCACAGATACGCAGTATTTT.

The chain uses TRBV6-6 and TRBJ1-2, with TRBD1 as a possible D gene (5 bases). Germline CDR1 MNHNY, CDR2 SVGAGI (reference sequence). The CDR3 loop spans 16 amino acids. Trimming left V 0 bases short and J 4 bases short, with 15 bases between. CDR3: CASSYSRTGGGYGYTF. CDR3 nucleotide sequence: TGTGCCAGCAGTTACTCGAGAACGGGGGGGGGCTATGGCTACACCTTC.

The chain carries TRBV6-6 and TRBJ2-1; D is unclear. V lost 2 bases and J lost 6, with 8 bases in between. This CDR3 spans 13 amino acids. Germline values: CDR1 MNHNY, CDR2 SVGAGI (reference sequence). The CDR3 nucleotides are TGTGCCAGCAGTTACGGGGATCTCAATGAGCAGTTCTTC. Encoded protein: CASSYGDLNEQFF.

The rearrangement joins TRBV2 to TRBJ2-1; D is perhaps TRBD1 (6 bases). CDR1 and CDR2 from the germline V gene are SNHLY and FYNNEI. V was clipped by 3 bases and J by 5 bases, with 14 bases between them. The CDR3 covers 15 residues. Here the CDR3 reads CASSEWGRGNNEQFF. Written as DNA, the CDR3 is TGTGCCAGCAGTGAGTGGGGCAGGGGCAACAATGAGCAGTTCTTC. Supplemented by reference TRBV2 and TRBJ2-1, the full variable domain reads EPEVTQTPSHQVTQMGQEVILRCVPISNHLYFYWYRQILGQKVEFLVSFYNNEISEKSEIFDDQFSVERPDGSNFTLKIRSTKLEDSAMYFCASSEWGRGNNEQFFGPGTRLTVL.

This chain joins TRBV19 and TRBJ2-5, with 7 bases that match TRBD2. This CDR3 has 11 residues. V lost 10 bases and J lost 6; bases outside the gene matches: 5. Germline lookup yields CDR1 LNHDA and CDR2 SQIVND (reference sequence). Here the CDR3 reads CATSGEKTQYF. Here the CDR3 DNA reads TGTGCCACCAGCGGGGAAAAGACCCAGTACTTC. The entire variable domain, with the rest obtained from reference TRBV19 and TRBJ2-5, is as follows: DGGITQSPKYLFRKEGQNVTLSCEQNLNHDAMYWYRQDPGQGLRLIYYSQIVNDFQKGDIAEGYSVSREKKESFPLTVTSAQKNPTAFYLCATSGEKTQYFGPGTRLLVL.

This sequence joins TRBV30 and TRBJ2-1; tentatively, D is TRBD2 (7 bases). Germline-derived CDR1 and CDR2 are GTSNPN and SVGIG (reference sequence). Deletions cut 1 base from V and 4 bases from J, with 20 bases between. The CDR3 length is 17 residues. CDR3 nucleotide sequence: TGTGCCTGGAGTGCAACAGGGACTACGAAAAGATACAATGAGCAGTTCTTC. It yields the protein CAWSATGTTKRYNEQFF.

This clone was detected only a few times. V usage is TRBV6-5 and J usage is TRBJ1-4, with a weak D call TRBD1 (5 bases). Trimming cost V 2 bases and J 7 bases, with 11 bases left between them. The CDR3 runs to 14 residues. Germline V gene sequence: CDR1 MNHEY, CDR2 SVGAGI. The CDR3 loop is CASSYEGRGEKLFF. In nucleotides, the CDR3 is TGTGCCAGCAGTTACGAGGGGCGAGGTGAAAAACTGTTTTTT.

The chain recombines TRBV7-6 with TRBJ2-5; D is ambiguous. CDR1 and CDR2 (germline): SGHVS, FNYEAQ. The CDR3 is made up of 15 amino acids. Trimming removed 1 base at V and 0 bases at J, with 9 bases between. The CDR3 loop is CASSLVNGYQETQYF. The DNA for the CDR3 is TGTGCCAGCAGCTTAGTTAACGGCTACCAAGAGACCCAGTACTTC.